Given below is one T cell receptor beta chain in context. Its matching antigen is unknown. One entry per CDR3 protein results from TCRdb running MiXCR on the RT-PCR reads. Of 14,000 or so distinct CDR3 sequences listed, about 88% are singletons. This entry comes from a study of yellow fever vaccine responses in identical twins. Overall study results and limits: Twins reportedly showed a vaccine T cell response that seemed partly convergent and partly personalized.

The sample in question was T cells from blood (PBMCs), unsorted or a sorted subset (not recorded which), obtained before or after yellow fever vaccination (not recorded which). The TCR was taken from a young woman who received the yellow fever vaccine.

The CDR3, as DNA: TGCAGTGCCGGAGGTGGGGGCTACACCATATATTTT. It is translated as CSAGGGGYTIYF. V and J are TRBV20-1 and TRBJ1-3; D possibly corresponds to TRBD1 (6 bases). This CDR3 has 12 residues. V lost 6 bases and J 8 bases, leaving 14 bases between the germline ends. Germline CDR1 and CDR2: DFQATT and SNEGSKA (reference sequence).